This T cell receptor (beta chain) was recovered during a study of control samples from healthy donors and cancer patients. This CDR3 spans 12 amino acids. The germline CDR1 and CDR2 sequences are SNHLY and FYNNEI. Between the trimmed V and J ends, which lost 10 bases and 2 bases, there was a span of 11 bases. Profiling relied on immunoSEQ multiplex PCR, and the TCRdb table lists in-frame clones only, not all of them. Of 130,000 to 150,000 clones listed, 75% to 95% are singletons. The sequenced material came from blood. This chain connects TRBV2 to TRBJ1-2, with D maybe TRBD1 (6 bases). The sequence derives from a young man in good health. For the CDR3, the DNA is TGTGCCAACCGGGACACCAACTATGGCTACACCTTC. As protein: CANRDTNYGYTF.